This T cell receptor (beta chain) was identified during a study of CD8 T cells in Susac syndrome. Looked up from germline, CDR1 is DFQATT and CDR2 is SNEGSKA (reference sequence). Trimming stripped 1 base from V and 3 bases from J, with 15 bases between. The CDR3 is 15 amino acids. Whole-study results and caveats: As the study acknowledged, the number of individuals who were part of its TCR sequencing and HLA analysis was relatively small.

A note on this clonotype: Its antigen is not identified.

With random hexamers, reverse transcription was performed on about 0.5 to 1 ug of RNA. The CDR3 of TCR beta was amplified by immunoSEQ multiplex PCR across 54 Vbeta and 13 Jbeta. Using its own MiXCR run on the immunoSEQ multiplex PCR reads, TCRdb lists one record per CDR3 protein. The repertoire holds more than 95,000 distinct CDR3 sequences, with around 94% as singletons. The clonotype was recovered from a human donor in good health. The chain recombines TRBV20-1 with TRBJ1-1, with a weak D call TRBD1 (5 bases). Input material: CD4+ T cells from PBMCs. The CDR3 DNA is TGCAGTGCTAGAGTGGCCGAGAGGGGAGACACTGAAGCTTTCTTT. Its translation: CSARVAERGDTEAFF.